One TCR beta chain is described in this entry. Its antigen is not yet known. No much larger clone is present one base from it, and per-base qualities are unavailable. The CDR3 covers 14 residues, taking in both the cysteine and the phenylalanine. Only CDR3 DNA is held: 42 bases, read in frame from base 1. V loses 8 bases at its end and J loses 8 bases; junction bases beyond the gene matches: 14. CDR1 and CDR2, looked up from the germline V gene, are SGHRS and YFSETQ. The sample belongs to a study of cytotoxic CD8 clonotypes in ibrutinib-treated CLL (dated by TCRdb to the early 2020s). General notes on the study: In this cohort, some 16 patients were treatment-naive and under 13 were relapsed/refractory, while 17 to 18 had unmutated IGHV. Longitudinal samples were available for about 30% of the roughly 86 trial participants. Response samples were obtained after a median of roughly 13 months of treatment, with a range of about 6 to 36 months. Samples averaged 255,043 productive templates and 90,000 to 95,000 productive rearrangements. All remission and progressive disease samples were collected while patients were still receiving ibrutinib. Cryopreserved peripheral blood mononuclear cells were collected before treatment, at response, and at either disease progression or sustained remission. Partial responses were observed in roughly 24 patients and complete responses in 2; after a median follow-up of roughly 62 months, remission was maintained in approximately 14 patients and progression was observed in approximately 12. The paper's findings and limits, for the study overall: Sampling times were not matched between patients in sustained remission and patients whose disease was progressing, and lymph node repertoires were not examined. Public clonotypes were rare and either contracted or stayed stable during treatment, and the rise in clonality at ibrutinib response reflected the expansion of private clonotypes. Clonality increased at ibrutinib response, stayed stable in sustained remission, and fell back toward baseline at progression. At baseline, clonality was higher than in age-matched healthy donors and showed a strong correlation with circulating CD8+ T-cell counts.

On a MiSeq, deep resolution sequencing aimed for a depth between 1 in 1 million and 1 in 200,000 T cells, with each clonotype covered 10x on average. The immunoSEQ hsTCRB Kit was used to generate TCR beta libraries. In the source study's methods: ImmunoSEQ Data Assistant and ImmunoSEQ Analyzer were used for data analysis, and V, D and J genes were assigned according to IMGT definitions. Clonality, which ranges from 0 to 1, was calculated by subtracting the normalized Shannon entropy of productive rearrangement frequencies from one. Only overrepresented clonotypes making up at least 0.05% of each patient's repertoire were included in the public clonotype analysis. Repertoires from about a dozen age-matched healthy donors in immuneACCESS were used as clonality controls. TCRdb's version of the immuneACCESS table is confined to in-frame rearrangements and falls short of the full clone set. An unresolved V gene accounts for under half of the shortfall where checked; the remainder is of unknown origin. V and J calls and clone size follow that table, whereas D and trimming were derived from the DNA. Recorded for this sample are 150,000 or so clones; approximately 83% of them occurred a single time. The ten top clones hold over 2% of the sample.

Reading the label with the study, this specimen's time point is: 20 to 30 months on ibrutinib. Roughly 2.2 micrograms of genomic DNA were extracted from cryopreserved PBMCs for TCR beta library preparation. Longitudinal blood samples from CLL patients receiving ibrutinib monotherapy were subjected to high-throughput TCR beta sequencing. Patients were enrolled in a phase 2 open-label single-center ibrutinib monotherapy trial. This TCR came from a human donor with chronic lymphocytic leukemia. The material was PBMCs, obtained after 24 months of ibrutinib treatment. The chain is encoded by TRBV5-1 joined to TRBJ1-1, with 8 bases aligning to TRBD1. The nucleotides read TGCGCCAGGAACTCTCAGGGGGCGTCAGAGGAAGCTTTCTTT. It specifies CARNSQGASEEAFF.